These 9 T cell receptor beta chains were sequenced from one sample in a study of T cell changes during pregnancy in multiple sclerosis. Clones were read by immunoSEQ multiplex PCR, and TCRdb kept only the in-frame ones, dropping some. This sample yields about 40,000 clones, of which roughly 92% are seen a single time; over 0.75% belongs to the top ten. The sequences come from CD4+ T cells from peripheral blood mononuclear cells, collected before pregnancy. All receptors come from a female donor with multiple sclerosis, enrolled in a pregnancy study.

V usage is TRBV21-1 and J usage is TRBJ2-1; the D call in the table, TRBD2, was not verified against the DNA. TRBV21-1 is noted as a pseudogene. The length of the CDR3 is 17 residues. CDR3 DNA sequence: TGTGCCAGCAGCCGAAGACTAACTAGCGGGGCCTACAATGAGCAGTTCTTC. It yields the protein CASSRRLTSGAYNEQFF.

The V gene is TRBV28, the J gene TRBJ2-3; 10 bases agree with TRBD2. The CDR3 loop spans 14 amino acids. CDR1 and CDR2 from the germline V gene are MDHEN and SYDVKM. V was pared by 9 bases and J by 2 bases, with 5 bases of the junction left unmatched. The CDR3 DNA is TGTGCCAGTAAGCGGGAGGGCCACACAGATACGCAGTATTTT. The encoded protein is CASKREGHTDTQYF.

This chain connects TRBV6-4 to TRBJ2-1, with 15 bases that match TRBD2. This CDR3 has 16 amino acids. CDR1 is MRHNA and CDR2 is SNTAGT in the germline V gene. V lost 5 bases to trimming and J lost 7 bases; unmatched junction nucleotides: 6. The CDR3 DNA follows: TGTGCCAGCAGTATCGGGACTAGCGGGAGGAGGAATGAGCAGTTCTTC. Residues: CASSIGTSGRRNEQFF.

J is TRBJ2-3 and V is TRBV7-2; TRBD2 matches at 10 bases. V was pared by 5 bases and J by 3 bases, with 8 bases of the junction left unmatched. CDR1 SGHTA and CDR2 FQGNSA come from the germline V gene. The CDR3 has 16 residues. The CDR3 here is CASSQPLAGVTDTQYF. CDR3 nucleotide sequence: TGTGCCAGCAGCCAGCCTCTAGCGGGAGTAACAGATACGCAGTATTTT.

The chain couples TRBV14 to TRBJ2-7, with TRBD2 as a possible D gene (7 bases). The CDR3 consists of 17 residues. Germline V gene sequence: CDR1 SGHDN, CDR2 FVKESK. Trimming pared 2 bases from V and 1 base from J, leaving 18 bases between. This CDR3 is CASSQPGGGGWSYEQYF. CDR3 sequence (DNA): TGTGCCAGCAGCCAACCAGGTGGGGGGGGCTGGTCCTACGAGCAGTACTTC.

The V gene is TRBV5-4, the J gene TRBJ2-1, with no clear D. Looked up from germline, CDR1 is SGHNT and CDR2 is YYREEE (reference sequence). Trimming removed 0 bases from V and 7 bases from J, with 14 bases in between. The CDR3 contains 15 residues. The CDR3 sequence: CASSLDTLVGNEQFF. The CDR3 DNA follows: TGTGCCAGCAGCTTGGATACTCTAGTAGGTAATGAGCAGTTCTTC. The full variable domain, its missing parts supplied by reference TRBV5-4 and TRBJ2-1, is ETGVTQSPTHLIKTRGQQVTLRCSSQSGHNTVSWYQQALGQGPQFIFQYYREEENGRGNFPPRFSGLQFPNYSSELNVNALELDDSALYLCASSLDTLVGNEQFFGPGTRLTVL.

This sequence joins TRBV28 and TRBJ2-3; D might be TRBD2 (7 bases). Trimming removed 5 bases at V and 2 bases at J, with 29 bases between. The germline V gene has CDR1 MDHEN and CDR2 SYDVKM. CDR3 length: 20 residues. The CDR3 region is CASSEYYRGRARGNTDTQYF. The CDR3 region has the DNA TGTGCCAGCAGTGAATATTATAGGGGGAGGGCCAGGGGAAACACAGATACGCAGTATTTT.

CDR3 sequence (DNA): TGTGCCAGCAGGTCGCTAGCGGTTCGAACAGATACGCAGTATTTT. Its protein product is CASRSLAVRTDTQYF. V usage is TRBV6-5 and J usage is TRBJ2-3, with TRBD2 identical over 7 bases. Germline V CDR1 and CDR2: MNHEY, SVGAGI. The ends lost 6 bases at V and 3 bases at J; junction bases unmatched: 9. The CDR3 loop spans 15 amino acids.

The chain joins TRBV18 to TRBJ1-5; no clear D gene. The CDR3 has 14 amino acids. V was pared by 0 bases and J by 9 bases, with 12 bases between. Germline V gene lookup returns CDR1 KGHSH and CDR2 LQKENI. CDR3 DNA sequence: TGTGCCAGCTCACCACCCTCGAGTAAACGGCCCCAGCATTTT. Translating it yields CASSPPSSKRPQHF.